This T cell receptor (beta chain) was identified in a study of blood T cell repertoires in COVID-19. Study overall: COVID-19 samples from acute and convalescent phases originated in the United States, Italy and Spain.

As handled by the study authors: For nucleated cells, counts were estimated from reference gene primer amplification. Sequencing used immunoSEQ multiplex PCR; TCRdb keeps in-frame clones, though not all of them. V, J and clone size are those of that table, while D and trimming were read from the DNA. The sample holds about 90,000 clones, 89% seen once. Patients of the Seattle cohort, enrolled during active infection, were followed longitudinally. This TCR derives from a man aged 50 to 59 with COVID-19, enrolled during active disease. The sample was peripheral blood.

This CDR3 is CASSLGTASTDTQYF. For the CDR3, the DNA is TGCGCCAGCAGCTTAGGGACAGCTAGCACAGATACGCAGTATTTT. The gene calls are TRBV5-1 and TRBJ2-3, with 7 positions matching TRBD1. The CDR3 is 15 amino acids. J was trimmed by 0 bases and V by 2 bases; bases with no gene match: 3. CDR1 is SGHRS and CDR2 is YFSETQ in the germline V gene.